What follows is one T cell receptor (beta chain) and its context. This clone was detected once. Its antigen is still unknown. No base quality information exists; no much larger clone differs at one position. Healthy HIV-negative adults with no recently reported acute infections or vaccinations were included as donors. Every donor was a Caucasian adult residing in Nashville, Tennessee, USA. For unsorted samples, roughly 86 million PBMCs were counted and genomic DNA was extracted with the QIAamp DNA Blood Mini kit. Blood was obtained by leukapheresis, after which PBMCs were separated by Ficoll-Histopaque density gradient centrifugation and cryopreserved in liquid nitrogen vapor phase. Using the deep immunoSEQ assay, TCR CDR3 regions were amplified from genomic DNA by multiplex PCR. For each cell subset, the extracted genomic DNA was distributed evenly across all wells of several immunoSEQ 96-well plates, and each plate served as one replicate. For unsorted PBMC, approximately 300 ng of genomic DNA, equivalent to about 30,000 T cell genomes, went into each replicate PCR. Ten immunoSEQ deep assay plates were used to sequence unsorted PBMC genomic DNA. The purified libraries were quantified using a Qubit 3.0 fluorometer, sized with a Bioanalyzer 2100, and then quantified again using the KAPA Library Quantification kit. Each immunoSEQ 96-well plate was sequenced on its own single-read 150-cycle Illumina NextSeq 550 flow cell. The published analysis was carried out like this. Because the immunoSEQ output included only junctional sequences and no quality scores, the filtering could not be the same as the filtering used for full-length reads. Sequences were annotated with PyIR, a Python wrapper for IgBLAST v1.9, and V/J genes and CDR3 were assigned using IMGT germline references. Reads were filtered out if the reads had weak V/J assignments (E-value above 1e-6), no CDR3, stop codons, out-of-frame junctions, or ambiguous translated residues. A V3J clonotype was defined by an identical inferred V gene, J gene, and CDR3 amino acid sequence. To compute the percentage overlap between repertoires, the number of shared unique clonotypes was divided by the size of the smaller repertoire. RTK rarefaction, the Chao1 estimator, and Recon v2.1 estimates of unobserved clonotypes were used to assess repertoire richness. TCRdb mirrors the immuneACCESS table, restricted to in-frame sequences. Some clones are absent from its copies; in checked studies, under half trace to an unresolved V gene, and the reason for the others is unknown. The V and J calls and the clone size are those of that table, but D and trimming were determined from the DNA. The sample table lists about 480,000 clones, 60% to 85% of them with a count of one. The ten largest clones represent around 13% of the sample.

This sample is drawn from a study of shared clonotypes between healthy human individuals (dated by TCRdb to the early 2020s). As for the study more broadly: A few men and two women, aged 18 to 49 years, made up the cohort. The study deeply sequenced blood TCR repertoires of five healthy adults to estimate repertoire size and the extent of clonotype sharing between individuals. To increase sequencing depth and limit assay-specific biases, TCR repertoire library preparation and sequencing were carried out by different laboratories using diverse techniques. Each donor's leukapheresis produced roughly between roughly 0.85 and 10 billion PBMCs.

V lost 5 bases and J lost 5 bases, and the count of bases not matched to a germline gene is 5. In the germline V gene (reference sequence), CDR1 corresponds to LNHDA and CDR2 to SQIVND. The CDR3, cysteine through phenylalanine, is 14 amino acids long. The sequence is cut down to CDR3 DNA, 42 bases in frame from base 1. Points the paper makes about the study in general: Pairwise subsampling led to the expectation that sequencing depth would affect the degree of clonotype sharing among donors. Because the study included only a small number of donors, the genetic and exposure-history diversity represented was limited. Sampling was limited to blood, and TCR repertoires in tissue likely differ from TCR repertoires in blood.

The specimen sequenced was PBMCs. The chain couples TRBV19 to TRBJ2-5, with 10 junctional bases fitting TRBD2. The origin of this receptor is a woman between 40 and 55 years old in good health. Some clones in this sample may be carry-over from other donors' samples. The base sequence is TGTGCCAGTAGTCCACGAGCGGGAGGGGAGACCCAGTACTTC. Its coded protein is CASSPRAGGETQYF.